This T cell receptor beta chain derives from a study of T-cell reconstitution after alpha-beta-depleted transplantation in children. The study's findings and limits: After one year, T-cell counts and TCRbeta diversity mostly came from new T cells.

It was with unique molecular identifiers that the TCRbeta library was prepared. TCRdb called the PCR reads again in MiXCR, with one record for every CDR3 protein. The sample has some 300,000 distinct CDR3 sequences, about 9.4% seen once. Trimming shortened V by 2 bases and J by 9 bases, and 15 bases separated the two germline ends. The length of the CDR3 is 14 residues. Germline loops: CDR1 SEHNR, CDR2 FQNEAQ (reference sequence). Ten or more counts support this clonotype. What it binds is unknown. Sequenced material: PBMCs, taken before TCRalphabeta/CD19-depleted stem cell transplant. The sequence derives from a boy under three years old with acute myeloid leukemia, due to receive a stem cell transplant. J is TRBJ2-3 and V is TRBV7-9, with D tentatively TRBD1 or TRBD2 (6 bases each). The CDR3 here is CASSLTQGGGTQYF. CDR3 nucleotide sequence: TGTGCCAGCAGCTTAACACAGGGAGGAGGCACGCAGTATTTT.